This T cell receptor beta chain was captured by sequencing in a study of T-cell reconstitution after alpha-beta-depleted transplantation in children. In its sample, this clonotype was seen many times. The CDR3 loop spans 11 amino acids. V was shortened by 4 bases and J by 6 bases, with 7 bases between the two germline ends. Looked up from germline, CDR1 is SQVTM and CDR2 is ANQGSEA. For TCRbeta, the library was prepared with unique molecular identifiers. MiXCR, run by TCRdb on the PCR reads, gives a single entry per CDR3 protein. The sample has a few hundred thousand distinct CDR3 sequences, roughly 10% seen once.

The chain couples TRBV29-1 to TRBJ2-1; D is undetermined. The sequence was obtained from a child under two years old with acute myeloid leukemia, due to receive a stem cell transplant. Sequences were derived from PBMCs, sampled before TCRalphabeta/CD19-depleted stem cell transplant. This chain's CDR3 is CSVATSNEQFF. CDR3 DNA sequence: TGCAGCGTTGCAACCAGCAATGAGCAGTTCTTC.